A selection of T cell receptor beta chains follows, all from one sample in a study of technical replicates of blood from a few donors. Clones were read by immunoSEQ multiplex PCR, and TCRdb kept only the in-frame ones, dropping some. The sample holds tens of thousands of clones, about 93% seen once. The material sequenced was T cells isolated from PBMCs. The receptors come from a human donor in good health. CDR3s include the opening cysteine and the closing phenylalanine or tryptophan. Each record gives: J gene, clone size, D gene, V gene, CDR3 DNA, CDR3 protein. D genes are given only for firm matches. Not all rows give a size; the values are once, few, many and, for expanded clones, a class.

j_gene: TRBJ2-2; abundance: .; d_gene: .; v_gene: TRBV13; CDR3nt: TGTGCCAGCAGCTTAGGGGGCGCCGGGGAGCTGTTTTTT; CDR3aa: CASSLGGAGELFF
j_gene: TRBJ1-1; abundance: .; d_gene: .; v_gene: TRBV10-2; CDR3nt: TGCGCCAGCAGCGAAGGAACAGGCTTGAACACTGAAGCTTTCTTT; CDR3aa: CASSEGTGLNTEAFF
j_gene: TRBJ2-3; abundance: .; d_gene: .; v_gene: TRBV7-3; CDR3nt: TGTGCCAGCAGCTTAAGAGGCTATGGTTTCGCAGATACGCAGTATTTT; CDR3aa: CASSLRGYGFADTQYF
j_gene: TRBJ1-1; abundance: .; d_gene: .; v_gene: TRBV7-6; CDR3nt: TGTGCCAGCAGCTCCGAGCCAGGGGTCCGCACTGAAGCTTTCTTT; CDR3aa: CASSSEPGVRTEAFF
j_gene: TRBJ1-6; abundance: .; d_gene: .; v_gene: TRBV5-4; CDR3nt: TGTGCCAGCAGCTTGGGTTCTGTATCGGGGAATTCACCCCTCCACTTT; CDR3aa: CASSLGSVSGNSPLHF
j_gene: TRBJ2-7; abundance: .; d_gene: .; v_gene: TRBV5-1; CDR3nt: TGCGCCAGCAGCCTTTACAGGGTGGGGAGCGAGCAGTACTTC; CDR3aa: CASSLYRVGSEQYF
j_gene: TRBJ2-7; abundance: once; d_gene: TRBD2; v_gene: TRBV10-3; CDR3nt: TGTGCCAGGTTTAGCGGGAGAGACGACGAGCAGTACTTC; CDR3aa: CARFSGRDDEQYF
j_gene: TRBJ2-2; abundance: .; d_gene: .; v_gene: TRBV9; CDR3nt: TGTGCCAGCAGTCGTCCCGGGGAGCTGTTTTTT; CDR3aa: CASSRPGELFF
j_gene: TRBJ1-4; abundance: .; d_gene: TRBD1; v_gene: TRBV7-6; CDR3nt: TGTGCCAGCAGCGCAAGACCCGGGACAGTCAATGAAAAACTGTTTTTT; CDR3aa: CASSARPGTVNEKLFF
j_gene: TRBJ2-1; abundance: .; d_gene: TRBD2; v_gene: TRBV7-9; CDR3nt: TGTGCCAGCAGCCCAAGTTTTCGGACTAGCGGGCCGCGACGGTTCTTC; CDR3aa: CASSPSFRTSGPRRFF
j_gene: TRBJ2-5; abundance: .; d_gene: .; v_gene: TRBV11-2; CDR3nt: TGTGCCAGCACTCCTCGTCCCAGGGGTTCGGAGACCCAGTACTTC; CDR3aa: CASTPRPRGSETQYF
j_gene: TRBJ1-1; abundance: once; d_gene: TRBD1; v_gene: TRBV28; CDR3nt: TGTGCCAGCACTCTTCCCACAGGGGGCGGGGACACTGAAGCTTTCTTT; CDR3aa: CASTLPTGGGDTEAFF
j_gene: TRBJ2-1; abundance: once; d_gene: TRBD2; v_gene: TRBV9; CDR3nt: TGTGCCAGCAGCGTTATAGCGGGGGGGCAGGATGAGCAGTTCTTC; CDR3aa: CASSVIAGGQDEQFF
j_gene: TRBJ2-3; abundance: .; d_gene: .; v_gene: TRBV18; CDR3nt: TGTGCCAGCTCACCACCTGAGCGACCCACAGATACGCAGTATTTT; CDR3aa: CASSPPERPTDTQYF
j_gene: TRBJ2-7; abundance: .; d_gene: TRBD1; v_gene: TRBV5-4; CDR3nt: TGTGCCAGCAGCGGAGGGACAGGGGGAAACTACGAGCAGTACTTC; CDR3aa: CASSGGTGGNYEQYF
j_gene: TRBJ2-5; abundance: .; d_gene: TRBD1; v_gene: TRBV29-1; CDR3nt: TGCAGCGTTGTCTCCGGGACAGGGTACGGAGAGACCCAGTACTTC; CDR3aa: CSVVSGTGYGETQYF
j_gene: TRBJ2-1; abundance: .; d_gene: TRBD2; v_gene: TRBV5-4; CDR3nt: TGTGCCAGCAGCGCGGAAGCGGGGACCTACAATGAGCAGTTCTTC; CDR3aa: CASSAEAGTYNEQFF
j_gene: TRBJ2-1; abundance: .; d_gene: .; v_gene: TRBV5-1; CDR3nt: TGCGCCAGCAGCTTGGGCCAGACACCTAACTCCTACAATGAGCAGTTCTTC; CDR3aa: CASSLGQTPNSYNEQFF
j_gene: TRBJ1-2; abundance: .; d_gene: .; v_gene: TRBV29-1; CDR3nt: TGCAGCGTTGGACTCTCTAACTATGGCTACACCTTC; CDR3aa: CSVGLSNYGYTF
j_gene: TRBJ1-1; abundance: .; d_gene: TRBD1; v_gene: TRBV5-1; CDR3nt: TGCGCCAGCAGCTTGGGACAGGGGGGAATGAACACTGAAGCTTTCTTT; CDR3aa: CASSLGQGGMNTEAFF
j_gene: TRBJ1-1; abundance: .; d_gene: TRBD1; v_gene: TRBV7-6; CDR3nt: TGTGCCAGCAGCTATCAGGGGGTACGAGGAATGAACACTGAAGCTTTCTTT; CDR3aa: CASSYQGVRGMNTEAFF
j_gene: TRBJ1-1; abundance: .; d_gene: .; v_gene: TRBV7-9; CDR3nt: TGTGCCAGTACAAACGAAGCTTTCTTT; CDR3aa: CASTNEAFF
j_gene: TRBJ2-6; abundance: .; d_gene: .; v_gene: TRBV7-9; CDR3nt: TGTGCCAGCTGGGCAGTTACCGGGGCCAACGTCCTGACTTTC; CDR3aa: CASWAVTGANVLTF
j_gene: TRBJ2-7; abundance: .; d_gene: .; v_gene: TRBV13; CDR3nt: TGTGCCAGCAGCTCTGGCTCTATTCAGGCCCCCTTTTACGAGCAGTACTTC; CDR3aa: CASSSGSIQAPFYEQYF
j_gene: TRBJ2-6; abundance: .; d_gene: TRBD1; v_gene: TRBV18; CDR3nt: TGTGCCAGCTCACCTACAGGGGGCTCTGGGGCCAACGTCCTGACTTTC; CDR3aa: CASSPTGGSGANVLTF
j_gene: TRBJ2-1; abundance: .; d_gene: TRBD2; v_gene: TRBV9; CDR3nt: TGTGCCAGCAGCGTAGGTTTAGCGGGGGGCCGGGGCAATGAGCAGTTCTTC; CDR3aa: CASSVGLAGGRGNEQFF
j_gene: TRBJ2-5; abundance: .; d_gene: TRBD2; v_gene: TRBV7-2; CDR3nt: TGTGCCAGCAGCTTAGTAGCGGGCGGGTATTCCGGAGAGACCCAGTACTTC; CDR3aa: CASSLVAGGYSGETQYF
j_gene: TRBJ1-2; abundance: .; d_gene: TRBD1; v_gene: TRBV11-2; CDR3nt: TGTGCCAGCAGCTTTTCCGGGACAGGGTACGGCTACACCTTC; CDR3aa: CASSFSGTGYGYTF
j_gene: TRBJ2-1; abundance: .; d_gene: TRBD1; v_gene: TRBV11-3; CDR3nt: TGTGCCAGCAGCCCCGACAGGGTGAATGAGCAGTTCTTC; CDR3aa: CASSPDRVNEQFF
j_gene: TRBJ2-7; abundance: .; d_gene: .; v_gene: TRBV28; CDR3nt: TGTGCCGCAGGGGGGGATGCTAGCGGGTTCTATCCCCGGGGATACGAGCAGTACTTC; CDR3aa: CAAGGDASGFYPRGYEQYF
j_gene: TRBJ2-3; abundance: .; d_gene: .; v_gene: TRBV6-6; CDR3nt: TGTGCCAGCAGTTCGACACCAGGAGATACGCAGTATTTT; CDR3aa: CASSSTPGDTQYF
j_gene: TRBJ2-5; abundance: .; d_gene: .; v_gene: TRBV6-5; CDR3nt: TGTGCCAGCAGTTCGGGGGGCGGGAGACACCAAGAGACCCAGTACTTC; CDR3aa: CASSSGGGRHQETQYF
j_gene: TRBJ2-1; abundance: .; d_gene: .; v_gene: TRBV5-4; CDR3nt: TGTGCCAGCAGGTTGGACTTCTACAATGAGCAGTTCTTC; CDR3aa: CASRLDFYNEQFF
j_gene: TRBJ2-5; abundance: .; d_gene: .; v_gene: TRBV11-3; CDR3nt: TGTGCCAGCAGCGCCAGAGAGACCCAGTACTTC; CDR3aa: CASSARETQYF
j_gene: TRBJ2-1; abundance: .; d_gene: TRBD2; v_gene: TRBV11-2; CDR3nt: TGTGCCAGCAGCTCCCGACTAGCGGGGGGGCCCCATGAGCAGTTCTTC; CDR3aa: CASSSRLAGGPHEQFF
j_gene: TRBJ2-2; abundance: .; d_gene: .; v_gene: TRBV5-4; CDR3nt: TGTGCCAGCAGCTTTGTGGGAGGCCCCACCGGGGAGCTGTTTTTT; CDR3aa: CASSFVGGPTGELFF
j_gene: TRBJ1-3; abundance: .; d_gene: .; v_gene: TRBV15; CDR3nt: TGTGCCACCAGCAGAGATGCGGGTGGGAACACCATATATTTT; CDR3aa: CATSRDAGGNTIYF
j_gene: TRBJ2-1; abundance: once; d_gene: TRBD2; v_gene: TRBV5-1; CDR3nt: TGCGCCAGCAGCCCGGGACTAGCGGGCTTGTTGGTTAATGAGCAGTTCTTC; CDR3aa: CASSPGLAGLLVNEQFF
j_gene: TRBJ2-7; abundance: once; d_gene: .; v_gene: TRBV29-1; CDR3nt: TGCAGCGTGCGAGGGGGGGACCTCTACGAGCAGTACTTC; CDR3aa: CSVRGGDLYEQYF
j_gene: TRBJ2-3; abundance: .; d_gene: TRBD2; v_gene: TRBV29-1; CDR3nt: TGCAGCGTTGGCGGGACTAGCGGGAGTCAAAGCACAGATACGCAGTATTTT; CDR3aa: CSVGGTSGSQSTDTQYF
j_gene: TRBJ2-3; abundance: .; d_gene: .; v_gene: TRBV28; CDR3nt: TGTGCCAGCAGTGTAGGCGGGATTGGCACAGATACGCAGTATTTT; CDR3aa: CASSVGGIGTDTQYF
j_gene: TRBJ2-5; abundance: .; d_gene: .; v_gene: TRBV28; CDR3nt: TGTGCCAGCAGTGAAGTCGGGGAGACCCAGTACTTC; CDR3aa: CASSEVGETQYF
j_gene: TRBJ1-1; abundance: .; d_gene: TRBD1; v_gene: TRBV5-4; CDR3nt: TGTGCCAGCAGCCGGACAGGGGGCAGCACTGAAGCTTTCTTT; CDR3aa: CASSRTGGSTEAFF
j_gene: TRBJ2-7; abundance: .; d_gene: .; v_gene: TRBV7-9; CDR3nt: TGTGCCAGCAGCTCCGGTTTCGAAGGAGTTTACGAGCAGTACTTC; CDR3aa: CASSSGFEGVYEQYF
j_gene: TRBJ2-7; abundance: few; d_gene: .; v_gene: TRBV6-5; CDR3nt: TGTGCCAGCAGTTACTCAGCGGGCTACGAGCAGTACTTC; CDR3aa: CASSYSAGYEQYF
j_gene: TRBJ2-2; abundance: once; d_gene: .; v_gene: TRBV11-2; CDR3nt: TGTGCCAGCAGCTTAGAGGGGAGCCGGGAGCTGTTTTTT; CDR3aa: CASSLEGSRELFF
j_gene: TRBJ2-1; abundance: .; d_gene: TRBD2; v_gene: TRBV9; CDR3nt: TGTGCCAGCAGCGTAGTTTCAAGCGGGAGCTCCTACAATGAGCAGTTCTTC; CDR3aa: CASSVVSSGSSYNEQFF
j_gene: TRBJ2-5; abundance: .; d_gene: TRBD1; v_gene: TRBV7-2; CDR3nt: TGTGCCAGCAGCTTAAGATTTGGCGACAGGGGACAAGAGACCCAGTACTTC; CDR3aa: CASSLRFGDRGQETQYF
j_gene: TRBJ2-5; abundance: .; d_gene: .; v_gene: TRBV7-9; CDR3nt: TGTGCCAGCAGCTTCAGGGTTGGAGAGACCCAGTACTTC; CDR3aa: CASSFRVGETQYF
j_gene: TRBJ2-2; abundance: .; d_gene: .; v_gene: TRBV6-6; CDR3nt: TGTGCCAGCATGGGCGGGGGCGATAACACCGGGGAGCTGTTTTTT; CDR3aa: CASMGGGDNTGELFF
j_gene: TRBJ2-7; abundance: .; d_gene: .; v_gene: TRBV11-2; CDR3nt: TGTGCCAGCAGCTTAGCGGGAGATGGATCCTACGAGCAGTACTTC; CDR3aa: CASSLAGDGSYEQYF
j_gene: TRBJ1-1; abundance: .; d_gene: .; v_gene: TRBV20-1; CDR3nt: TGCAGTGTTCCCATCCAAGCTTTCTTT; CDR3aa: CSVPIQAFF
j_gene: TRBJ2-3; abundance: .; d_gene: TRBD2; v_gene: TRBV7-9; CDR3nt: TGTGCCAGCAGCCCCTGGACTAGCGCCGCCGCTGCGCAGTATTTT; CDR3aa: CASSPWTSAAAAQYF
j_gene: TRBJ2-7; abundance: .; d_gene: .; v_gene: TRBV28; CDR3nt: TGTGCCAGCAGTTTGTGGGGGGAATCCTACGAGCAGTACTTC; CDR3aa: CASSLWGESYEQYF